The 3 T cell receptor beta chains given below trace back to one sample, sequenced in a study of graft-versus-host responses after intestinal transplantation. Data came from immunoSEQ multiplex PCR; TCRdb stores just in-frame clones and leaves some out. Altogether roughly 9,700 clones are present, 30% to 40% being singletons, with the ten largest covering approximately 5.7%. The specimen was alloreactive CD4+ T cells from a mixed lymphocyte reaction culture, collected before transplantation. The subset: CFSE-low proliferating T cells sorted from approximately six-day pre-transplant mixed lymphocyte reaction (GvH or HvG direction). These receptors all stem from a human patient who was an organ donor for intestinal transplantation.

The CDR3 sequence: CASSLRLSSGANVLTF. The CDR3 region has the DNA TGTGCCAGCAGCTTAAGGCTGAGCTCTGGGGCCAACGTCCTGACTTTC. The chain carries TRBV11-2 and TRBJ2-6; D remains ambiguous. V lost 2 bases, J lost 0 bases, and 8 bases lay in between. The CDR3 totals 16 residues. Germline-derived CDR1 and CDR2 are SGHAT and FQNNGV.

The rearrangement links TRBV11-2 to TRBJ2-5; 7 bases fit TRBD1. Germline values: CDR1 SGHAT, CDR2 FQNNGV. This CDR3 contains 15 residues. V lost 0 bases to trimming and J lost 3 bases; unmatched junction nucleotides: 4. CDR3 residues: CASSLDRRGKETQYF. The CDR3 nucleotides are TGTGCCAGCAGCTTAGATCGCAGGGGGAAAGAGACCCAGTACTTC.

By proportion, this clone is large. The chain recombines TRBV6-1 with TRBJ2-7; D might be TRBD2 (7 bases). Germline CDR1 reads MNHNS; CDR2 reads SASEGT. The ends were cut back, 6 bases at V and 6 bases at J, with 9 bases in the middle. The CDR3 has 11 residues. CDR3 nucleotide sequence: TGTGCCAGCAGGGCGGGGGCCGAGCAGTACTTC. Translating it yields CASRAGAEQYF.